Listed below are T cell receptor beta chains from one sample, sequenced in a study of graft-versus-host responses after intestinal transplantation. Here immunoSEQ multiplex PCR was the method, and the copy in TCRdb shows in-frame clones only, minus some. The data contain tens of thousands of clones, around 94% of them singletons. The sequences come from PBMCs, collected 16 days after intestinal transplant. These receptors all stem from a human patient who received an intestinal transplant, so some T cells may come from the graft donor. Each CDR3 is given with its conserved first and last residue. D genes are given only for firm matches. Rows may omit the clone size; those that give it use once, few, many or a size class.

J | D | size | V | DNA | CDR3
TRBJ1-1 | - | - | TRBV5-6 | TGTGCCAGCAGCTCGACCGGGGCGCCGACTGACACTGAAGCTTTCTTT | CASSSTGAPTDTEAFF
TRBJ1-2 | - | once | TRBV18 | TGTGCCAGCTCACCCAAACAGGGAGGTCCCAATGGCTACACCTTC | CASSPKQGGPNGYTF
TRBJ2-1 | TRBD2 | - | TRBV7-8 | TGTGCCAGCAGCTCGCGGGTAGCGGGAGGGACTCACAATGAGCAGTTCTTC | CASSSRVAGGTHNEQFF
TRBJ2-5 | TRBD2 | - | TRBV5-6 | TGTGCCAGCAGCTTGAGTACTAGCGGGAGTGGAGAGACCCAGTACTTC | CASSLSTSGSGETQYF
TRBJ2-2 | - | - | TRBV19 | TGTGCCAGTAGTATAACCGGGGGCACCGGGGAGCTGTTTTTT | CASSITGGTGELFF
TRBJ1-5 | - | - | TRBV6-5 | TGTGCCAGCAGTTCGAATATTATCAATCAGCCCCAGCATTTT | CASSSNIINQPQHF
TRBJ2-3 | - | - | TRBV5-6 | TGTGCCAGCAACCGGGACACAGATACGCAGTATTTT | CASNRDTDTQYF
TRBJ2-1 | - | - | TRBV2 | TGTGCCAGCAGGGCCGTAGTACTAGCCAAACACAATGAGCAGTTCTTC | CASRAVVLAKHNEQFF
TRBJ2-7 | - | - | TRBV18 | TGTGCCAGCTCAGCCGACAGTATCGAGCAGTACTTC | CASSADSIEQYF
TRBJ2-1 | - | - | TRBV14 | TGTGCCAGCAGCCAAGTCAGGGGAGACTACAATGAGCAGTTCTTC | CASSQVRGDYNEQFF
TRBJ1-2 | - | - | TRBV19 | TGTGCCAGTAGTATGGAGGGCCTATGGAACTATGGCTACACCTTC | CASSMEGLWNYGYTF
TRBJ2-1 | - | - | TRBV7-9 | TGTGCCAGCGGTCGGGGTTCCTACAATGAGCAGTTCTTC | CASGRGSYNEQFF
TRBJ2-6 | TRBD1 | - | TRBV18 | TGTGCCAGCTCACCACTACGGGGACAGGGAACTGGGGCCAACGTCCTGACTTTC | CASSPLRGQGTGANVLTF
TRBJ1-5 | TRBD1 | - | TRBV27 | TGTGCCAGCAGTTTATCGCAGGGGGCGAGGAATCAGCCCCAGCATTTT | CASSLSQGARNQPQHF
TRBJ1-1 | - | - | TRBV7-6 | TGTGCCAGCAGCATCTGGACAGCGAACACTGAAGCTTTCTTT | CASSIWTANTEAFF
TRBJ2-3 | TRBD2 | - | TRBV4-1 | TGCGCCAGCAGCCGGACTAGCGGGAGCACAGATACGCAGTATTTT | CASSRTSGSTDTQYF
TRBJ2-7 | TRBD2 | - | TRBV27 | TGTGCCAGCAGTTTTTCTAGACTAGCGGTTACCTACGAGCAGTACTTC | CASSFSRLAVTYEQYF
TRBJ1-5 | - | - | TRBV4-1 | TGCGCCAGCAGCCAAGAGGGACCCAGCAATCAGCCCCAGCATTTT | CASSQEGPSNQPQHF
TRBJ2-1 | - | - | TRBV11-2 | TGTGCCAGCAGCTCTTTATTATATGAGCAGTTCTTC | CASSSLLYEQFF
TRBJ2-3 | TRBD2 | - | TRBV6-5 | TGTGCCAGCAGTCCTAGCGGGGGGAGCGCAGATACGCAGTATTTT | CASSPSGGSADTQYF
TRBJ2-3 | TRBD2 | - | TRBV7-7 | TGTGCCAGCAGCCAGGGCCTAGCGGGAGGGCCCGCAGATACGCAGTATTTT | CASSQGLAGGPADTQYF
TRBJ2-7 | - | - | TRBV19 | TGTGCCAGTAGTATAGCACTAGCAGAATACGAGCAGTACTTC | CASSIALAEYEQYF
TRBJ2-1 | TRBD2 | - | TRBV19 | TGTGCCAGTAGCCTTAGCGGGAGACCCTTGAATGAGCAGTTCTTC | CASSLSGRPLNEQFF
TRBJ2-7 | TRBD2 | - | TRBV7-9 | TGTGCCAGCAGCTTGGCACCTACTAGCGCTGACTACGAGCAGTACTTC | CASSLAPTSADYEQYF
TRBJ2-1 | TRBD2 | - | TRBV4-3 | TGCGCCAGCAGCCGAGGACTAGCGGGAGGCTCCTACAATGAGCAGTTCTTC | CASSRGLAGGSYNEQFF
TRBJ2-7 | - | - | TRBV2 | TGTGCCAGCAGCCGAGGGACTTTTCTCTCCTACGAGCAGTACTTC | CASSRGTFLSYEQYF
TRBJ1-3 | TRBD1 | once | TRBV30 | TGTGCCTGGAGTTCCCCCGGGACAGTGGGAAACACCATATATTTT | CAWSSPGTVGNTIYF
TRBJ2-4 | TRBD2 | - | TRBV6-1 | TGTGCCAGCAGTGAAGCGCGTGCTAGCGGAAACATTCAGTACTTC | CASSEARASGNIQYF
TRBJ2-2 | - | - | TRBV7-3 | TGTGCCAGCAGCGGGGGCGGGGGCACCGGGGAGCTGTTTTTT | CASSGGGGTGELFF
TRBJ1-2 | - | - | TRBV13 | TGTGCCAGCAGCCCCAGAGGGGCTGACTATGGCTACACCTTC | CASSPRGADYGYTF
TRBJ2-7 | - | - | TRBV7-2 | TGTGCCAGCAGCCCCCCGAGCTCCTACGAGCAGTACTTC | CASSPPSSYEQYF
TRBJ2-7 | TRBD1 | - | TRBV7-9 | TGTGCCAGCAGCCCGGGGAGGACAGGGATCGGCGAGCAGTACTTC | CASSPGRTGIGEQYF
TRBJ2-3 | - | - | TRBV9 | TGTGCCAGCAGCGTAGAAGGGGGGATTTCAGATACGCAGTATTTT | CASSVEGGISDTQYF
TRBJ1-3 | - | - | TRBV28 | TGTGCCAGCAGTTTATTGGGGGGAAGGACCATATATTTT | CASSLLGGRTIYF
TRBJ2-4 | TRBD2 | - | TRBV6-5 | TGTGCCAGCAGTTACTCCGGCGGGAGTCCAAACATTCAGTACTTC | CASSYSGGSPNIQYF
TRBJ1-3 | TRBD1 | - | TRBV30 | TGTGCCTCCAGGGGACAGCGCTCTGGAAACACCATATATTTT | CASRGQRSGNTIYF
TRBJ2-1 | - | - | TRBV7-6 | TGTGCCAGCAGCTTAGACAGTCCCTATGAGCAGTTCTTC | CASSLDSPYEQFF
TRBJ2-5 | - | few | TRBV21-1 | TGTGCCAGCAGAGGACAGGGGGCGCGGGGGGAAGAGACCCAGTACTTC | CASRGQGARGEETQYF
TRBJ2-3 | - | - | TRBV28 | TGTGCCAGCAGTTTAACGGGATCAGATACGCAGTATTTT | CASSLTGSDTQYF
TRBJ2-1 | TRBD2 | - | TRBV9 | TGTGCCAGCAGCGCGGGAGGAGGCTACAATGAGCAGTTCTTC | CASSAGGGYNEQFF